This T cell receptor (beta chain) was sequenced for a study of CD8+ T cells in alopecia areata. The wider study: Treatment of the treated patients consisted of oral tofacitinib, 5 to 10 mg twice daily. Tofacitinib continued for 6 to 18 months and was then withheld for 6 months.

This CDR3 comprises 14 residues. The V gene end was trimmed by 0 bases and the J gene end by 6 bases; junction bases not matched to a gene: 4. The germline V gene has CDR1 LNHNV and CDR2 YYDKDF (reference sequence). Isolated RNA was reverse transcribed into cDNA used as the sequencing template. This table comes from immunoSEQ multiplex PCR, and its TCRdb copy is limited to in-frame clones, with some not included. This table holds 180,000 or so clones, approximately 62% found once. Individuals with alopecia areata gave both lesional scalp punch biopsies and peripheral blood for collection. The sequence was obtained from a human donor with alopecia areata. The V gene is TRBV15, the J gene TRBJ2-7; TRBD1 aligns across 8 bases. Sequencing was performed on CD4+ T cells sorted from blood, taken at week 0. CDR3 protein: CATSRDRGRAEQYF. Here the CDR3 DNA reads TGTGCCACCAGCAGAGACAGGGGGCGTGCCGAGCAGTACTTC.